One and the same sample provided the 4 T cell receptor beta chains below, sequenced in a study of cytomegalovirus exposure and HLA in healthy donors. The PCR was carried out with 60 Vbeta primers and 13 Jbeta primers. Produced via immunoSEQ multiplex PCR; TCRdb's table is partial and in-frame only. The sample lists tens of thousands of clones; about 70% were seen once. What was sequenced was PBMCs. The receptors come from a man aged 35 to 55 in good health and CMV-seropositive.

V and J are TRBV7-8 and TRBJ2-7; D is perhaps TRBD2 (7 bases). V dropped 5 bases and J dropped 0 bases, with 14 bases sitting between them. This CDR3 has 15 residues. CDR1 and CDR2 (germline): SGHVS, FQNEAQ. The CDR3: CASSPSGGLSYEQYF. CDR3 in DNA: TGTGCCAGCAGCCCTTCGGGGGGCCTCTCCTACGAGCAGTACTTC. Full variable domain (missing parts from reference TRBV7-8 and TRBJ2-7): GAGVSQSPRYKVAKRGQDVALRCDPISGHVSLFWYQQALGQGPEFLTYFQNEAQLDKSGLPSDRFFAERPEGSVSTLKIQRTQQEDSAVYLCASSPSGGLSYEQYFGPGTRLTVT.

V usage is TRBV5-1 and J usage is TRBJ2-2; a weak D match, TRBD2 (5 bases). This CDR3 contains 17 residues. Trimming removed 1 base at V and 0 bases at J, with 13 bases between. The germline CDR1 and CDR2 sequences are SGHRS and YFSETQ. This chain's CDR3 is CASSLSVAHANTGELFF. The CDR3 bases are TGCGCCAGCAGCTTGTCCGTAGCGCACGCGAACACCGGGGAGCTGTTTTTT.

The genes are TRBV9 and TRBJ1-2; D is perhaps TRBD1 (5 bases). The CDR3 is 12 residues long. Deletions cut 5 bases from V and 2 bases from J, with 7 bases between. The germline gives CDR1 SGDLS, CDR2 YYNGEE. Written as DNA, the CDR3 is TGTGCCAGCAGGGCAGGGAACTATGGCTACACCTTC. Its protein product is CASRAGNYGYTF.

This chain joins TRBV9 and TRBJ1-6; 7 bases map to TRBD1. Germline trimming cut 4 bases from V and 10 bases from J; bases unmatched to any gene: 2. This CDR3 region has 12 residues. CDR1 is SGDLS, CDR2 YYNGEE, per germline. For the CDR3, the DNA is TGTGCCAGCAGCTCACAGGGGTCACCCCTCCACTTT. This gives the protein CASSSQGSPLHF.